This T cell receptor (beta chain) emerged from a study of T cell repertoires in cytomegalovirus infection (dated by TCRdb to between 2018 and 2021). With regard to the full study: Peptide stimulations targeted recently identified HLA-C-restricted CMV epitopes, whose presentation resists viral immunomodulation, together with well-studied HLA-B-restricted epitopes. Donor HLA type was relevant to the analysis, because carriage of CMV infection together with the matching HLA type was indicated by public TCR beta signatures.

Concerning this clonotype: It lacks a known antigen. No much larger clone is present one base from it, and per-base qualities are unavailable.

General findings and caveats noted by the study authors: In both this cohort and an independent cohort of 352 donors, the cumulative frequency of public TCR beta family members distinguished carriers of CMV infection plus the relevant HLA type. The ex vivo response was dominated by HLA-C-restricted CMV-specific TCR beta clonotypes, and the single most frequent clonotype in two of eight donors was supplied by these HLA-C-restricted clonotypes.

Including the terminal cysteine and phenylalanine, the CDR3 comprises 19 residues. Only CDR3 DNA remains: 57 bases, in frame from the first base. Relative to germline, V is 1 base shorter and J is 0 bases shorter, with 19 bases between their ends. The germline V gene specifies MRHNA as CDR1 and SNTAGT as CDR2. According to the study, the label for this sample's treatment or condition signals: in vitro stimulation with specific CMV peptide epitopes to enrich CMV-specific T cells. The sample was run on an Illumina HiSeq 1500. The public reads were reprocessed in TCRdb via fastp at Q25 and MiXCR, keeping in-frame beta chains. Merged by CDR3 protein, the rows form single entries marked with the most common genes and DNA. This sample is represented by about 830,000 distinct CDR3 sequences; 30% to 35% of them were singletons. The ten top clones hold around 12% of the sample.

The clonotype originates from a human donor in good health (CMV status not recorded). Some clones in this sample may be carry-over from other donors' samples. The sample consisted of cultured CD8+ T cells from PBMCs, taken from culture after CMV antigen stimulation. The chain is made from TRBV6-4 and TRBJ2-1, with TRBD2 tentatively as D gene (5 bases match). The DNA sequence is as follows: TGTGCCAGCAGTGACTGGCCCCGGGAACAGACGTTCTCCTACAATGAGCAGTTCTTC. This gives the protein CASSDWPREQTFSYNEQFF.